Listed here is a single T cell receptor beta chain. What it binds is not known. The CDR3 contains 17 residues. Germline CDR1 and CDR2: SGHTA and FQGNSA. V dropped 6 bases and J dropped 7; count of bases not matched to a gene: 17. The sample belongs to a study of blood T cells in healthy people across ages. Primed by a sample-barcoded 5' primer and a J-beta primer mix, a second PCR proceeded for about 7 to 11 cycles. A single record per CDR3 protein comes from TCRdb applying MiXCR to the 5' RACE reads. Altogether roughly 2 million distinct CDR3 sequences are present, around half being singletons, with the ten largest covering more than 2%. Each donor's blood draw was around 9.1 milliliters of peripheral blood. The amount of total RNA extracted per sample was at least 5.5 micrograms. Findings of the study overall: Total diversity from one million sequenced T cells was likely underestimated.

The specimen sequenced was blood. The chain carries TRBV7-2 and TRBJ2-3, with 9 bases fitting TRBD2. This TCR derives from a woman between 35 and 50 years old in good health. The CDR3 protein is CASRETPLAGVAYTQYF. The CDR3 DNA reads as TGTGCCAGCAGGGAAACCCCGTTAGCGGGGGTAGCGTATACGCAGTATTTT.